The T cell receptor (beta chain) described here comes from a study of T cell clonotyping in hematopoietic cell transplantation. Germline values: CDR1 KGHSH, CDR2 LQKENI. The CDR3 is 13 amino acids. Samples: about 28 days before transplant, then days 30, 100 and 180 after. Profiled with immunoSEQ multiplex PCR; TCRdb holds only in-frame clones, not every one. The data hold under 5,000 clones, with 85% to 95% observed a single time. Regarding the study as a whole: At the given depth, recipient repertoires were over 97% de novo clonotypes. Pathologically expanded recipient clonotypes increased progressively from day 30 to day 180 as diversity fell. Cells were unsorted, so CD4 and CD8 contributions were not separated.

Concerning this clone itself: As yet, its antigen is unknown.

The clonotype was recovered from a male patient aged 60-70 years who had an allogeneic stem cell transplant from a related donor, so the T cells may come from the graft donor. Some clones in this sample may be carry-over from other donors' samples. The chain links TRBV18 to TRBJ2-7; D possibly corresponds to TRBD1 (5 bases). The DNA end is a closer match to TRBJ2-1, so the J assignment may be wrong. The source was PBMCs, collected 180 days after allogeneic stem cell transplant. CDR3 sequence: CASSPQGNGEQFF. As DNA, the CDR3 is TGTGCCAGCTCACCTCAGGGTAACGGTGAGCAGTTCTTC.